The sequence of this T cell receptor (beta chain) was determined in a study of cytomegalovirus exposure and HLA in healthy donors. PCR used 60 Vbeta primers and 13 Jbeta primers. Per the original data handling: A later analysis tallied 80 million or so unique TCR beta chains, around 11 million of them shared. Measured with immunoSEQ multiplex PCR; TCRdb has only the in-frame clones, and not every one. V and J calls and clone size follow that table, whereas D and trimming were derived from the DNA. The sample contains around 200,000 clones, around 86% of which appear only once. The CDR3 covers 12 residues. Looked up from germline, CDR1 is ENHRY and CDR2 is SYGVKD. Trimming took off 2 bases at V and 7 bases at J, with 9 bases between the two ends.

The specimen was PBMCs. The chain links TRBV10-3 to TRBJ2-7; no clear D gene. The TCR was taken from a woman in her late teens or twenties in good health and CMV-seronegative. DNA for the CDR3: TGTGCCATCAGTGAGACGGGTCGGGAGCAGTACTTC. It specifies CAISETGREQYF.